The rows below give T cell receptor beta chains drawn from one sample of a study of T cell responses to AZD1222 COVID-19 vaccine. Libraries were prepared by immunoSEQ multiplex PCR; TCRdb keeps only in-frame clonotypes and omits some of them. The data show about 170,000 clones, with roughly 92% seen just once and roughly 1.6% held by the top ten. The source material was peripheral blood, sampled on day 0 of AZD1222 vaccination. The source of these receptors is an adult in good health. The CDR3 runs from the conserved cysteine through the conserved F or W. Fields, in order: D gene, V gene, clone size, J gene, CDR3 DNA, CDR3 protein. A D gene is named only where the DNA matches it firmly. Rows may omit the clone size; those that give it use once, few, many or a size class.

D gene: TRBD2
V gene: TRBV7-9
clone size: NA
J gene: TRBJ2-1
CDR3 DNA: TGTGCCAGCAGCTCCTGGGGGGGTCCTCGGAACAATGAGCAGTTCTTC
CDR3 protein: CASSSWGGPRNNEQFF

D gene: NA
V gene: TRBV5-1
clone size: NA
J gene: TRBJ1-4
CDR3 DNA: TGCGCCAGCAGCTTGAGGGTTGGAGAAAAACTGTTTTTT
CDR3 protein: CASSLRVGEKLFF

D gene: NA
V gene: TRBV19
clone size: NA
J gene: TRBJ2-3
CDR3 DNA: TGTGCCAGTAGGAGGGACTCCTCTAGTGGAGATACGCAGTATTTT
CDR3 protein: CASRRDSSSGDTQYF

D gene: NA
V gene: TRBV5-5
clone size: NA
J gene: TRBJ2-5
CDR3 DNA: TGTGCCAGCAGCTTGGGGCCTGGAGGGGAGACCCAGTACTTC
CDR3 protein: CASSLGPGGETQYF

D gene: TRBD2
V gene: TRBV27
clone size: NA
J gene: TRBJ2-7
CDR3 DNA: TGTGCCAGCAGTTCCCCCGGGGGAGGGCCCTCCTACGAGCAGTACTTC
CDR3 protein: CASSSPGGGPSYEQYF

D gene: NA
V gene: TRBV4-1
clone size: NA
J gene: TRBJ2-1
CDR3 DNA: TGCGCCAGCAGCCAAGCCGGTCCGCCACCTGAGCAGTTCTTC
CDR3 protein: CASSQAGPPPEQFF

D gene: NA
V gene: TRBV2
clone size: NA
J gene: TRBJ1-1
CDR3 DNA: TGTGCCAGCAGTGAAGCGCTTGCTAGGAACACTGAAGCTTTCTTT
CDR3 protein: CASSEALARNTEAFF

D gene: TRBD1
V gene: TRBV27
clone size: NA
J gene: TRBJ1-2
CDR3 DNA: TGTGCCAGCAGTTCCCACCCCCCAGGGGGCGGGAATGGCTACACCTTC
CDR3 protein: CASSSHPPGGGNGYTF

D gene: TRBD2
V gene: TRBV27
clone size: NA
J gene: TRBJ2-1
CDR3 DNA: TGTGCCAGCAGTTTACTCGGGACTAGCGGGAATGAGCAGTTCTTC
CDR3 protein: CASSLLGTSGNEQFF

D gene: NA
V gene: TRBV12-5
clone size: NA
J gene: TRBJ2-5
CDR3 DNA: TGTGCTAGTGGTCTTTGGGATCCGGGGGGCAGGTACCAAGAGACCCAGTACTTC
CDR3 protein: CASGLWDPGGRYQETQYF

D gene: TRBD2
V gene: TRBV18
clone size: NA
J gene: TRBJ2-3
CDR3 DNA: TGTGCCAGCTCATCCGGACTAGCGGGAGGTGATACGCAGTATTTT
CDR3 protein: CASSSGLAGGDTQYF

D gene: NA
V gene: TRBV27
clone size: NA
J gene: TRBJ2-5
CDR3 DNA: TGTGCCAGCAGTTTATACCCCAGGGGCGGGAGACCAGAGACCCAGTACTTC
CDR3 protein: CASSLYPRGGRPETQYF

D gene: NA
V gene: TRBV7-8
clone size: once
J gene: TRBJ2-2
CDR3 DNA: TGTGCCAGCAGCCCCAAAGGTCGGCGCCGTACCGGGGAGCTGTTTTTT
CDR3 protein: CASSPKGRRRTGELFF

D gene: TRBD1
V gene: TRBV12-5
clone size: NA
J gene: TRBJ2-5
CDR3 DNA: TGTGCTAGTGGTTTGGTACTGGTTGGACAGGGCTGGGTTGAGACCCAGTACTTC
CDR3 protein: CASGLVLVGQGWVETQYF

D gene: NA
V gene: TRBV30
clone size: NA
J gene: TRBJ2-7
CDR3 DNA: TGTGCCTGGAGTACAGGGCAGTCCTACGAGCAGTACTTC
CDR3 protein: CAWSTGQSYEQYF

D gene: NA
V gene: TRBV19
clone size: NA
J gene: TRBJ1-1
CDR3 DNA: TGTGCCAGTACCCCTGGGGCAGGGTTGATTGAAGCTTTCTTT
CDR3 protein: CASTPGAGLIEAFF

D gene: NA
V gene: TRBV19
clone size: NA
J gene: TRBJ1-3
CDR3 DNA: TGTGCCAGTAGTATCGGCCAGGACCACTCTGGAAACACCATATATTTT
CDR3 protein: CASSIGQDHSGNTIYF

D gene: NA
V gene: TRBV6-2/TRBV6-3
clone size: NA
J gene: TRBJ1-1
CDR3 DNA: TGTGCCAGCAGTTACTCACGGATCAACACTGAAGCTTTCTTT
CDR3 protein: CASSYSRINTEAFF

D gene: NA
V gene: TRBV9
clone size: once
J gene: TRBJ2-1
CDR3 DNA: TGTGCCAGCAGCGTATATGGCTATGAGCAGTTCTTC
CDR3 protein: CASSVYGYEQFF

D gene: NA
V gene: TRBV27
clone size: NA
J gene: TRBJ1-1
CDR3 DNA: TGTGCCAGCAGTTTTCGGCCCCCTGGGCTGGGCACTGAAGCTTTCTTT
CDR3 protein: CASSFRPPGLGTEAFF

D gene: NA
V gene: TRBV20-1
clone size: NA
J gene: TRBJ1-3
CDR3 DNA: TGCAGTGCCCCGAGTGGAAACACCATATATTTT
CDR3 protein: CSAPSGNTIYF

D gene: TRBD1
V gene: TRBV18
clone size: NA
J gene: TRBJ2-7
CDR3 DNA: TGTGCCAGCTCACTCCTTTCGACGGGACAGGGTGGGATCGAGCAGTACTTC
CDR3 protein: CASSLLSTGQGGIEQYF

D gene: TRBD1
V gene: TRBV6-5
clone size: NA
J gene: TRBJ2-2
CDR3 DNA: TGTGCCAGCAGTTACTCGACAGGGACCCCAACCGGGGAGCTGTTTTTT
CDR3 protein: CASSYSTGTPTGELFF

D gene: NA
V gene: TRBV10-3
clone size: NA
J gene: TRBJ1-2
CDR3 DNA: TGTGCCATCAGTGGGGATAGGGGATTTGGAGGCTACACCTTC
CDR3 protein: CAISGDRGFGGYTF

D gene: NA
V gene: TRBV6-5
clone size: NA
J gene: TRBJ1-4
CDR3 DNA: TGTGCCAGCAAGGGGTCAACAACTAATGAAAAACTGTTTTTT
CDR3 protein: CASKGSTTNEKLFF

D gene: TRBD1
V gene: TRBV30
clone size: few
J gene: TRBJ1-2
CDR3 DNA: TGTGCCTGGAGCATCACCGGGACAGGGAGAGGCTATGGCTACACCTTC
CDR3 protein: CAWSITGTGRGYGYTF

D gene: NA
V gene: TRBV9
clone size: NA
J gene: TRBJ2-7
CDR3 DNA: TGTGCCAGCAGCGTAGGTTCCCTGGGGACCTACGAGCAGTACTTC
CDR3 protein: CASSVGSLGTYEQYF

D gene: NA
V gene: TRBV5-1
clone size: NA
J gene: TRBJ2-4
CDR3 DNA: TGCGCCAGCAGCTTGGCGGGCCCAAGCGTCCAAAACATTCAGTACTTC
CDR3 protein: CASSLAGPSVQNIQYF

D gene: NA
V gene: TRBV27
clone size: NA
J gene: TRBJ2-7
CDR3 DNA: TGTGCCAGCAGTCCTCTATCGGGGTGGGACTCAAAGGGCGAGCAGTACTTC
CDR3 protein: CASSPLSGWDSKGEQYF

D gene: TRBD2
V gene: TRBV9
clone size: NA
J gene: TRBJ2-1
CDR3 DNA: TGTGCCAGCAGCCAAAGTAGCGGGCAGTCCTACAATGAGCAGTTCTTC
CDR3 protein: CASSQSSGQSYNEQFF

D gene: NA
V gene: TRBV29-1
clone size: NA
J gene: TRBJ2-5
CDR3 DNA: TGCAGCGTTCAGCGGACGTACCAAGAGACCCAGTACTTC
CDR3 protein: CSVQRTYQETQYF

D gene: NA
V gene: TRBV3-1/TRBV3-2
clone size: once
J gene: TRBJ1-3
CDR3 DNA: TGTGCCAGCAGCCAGGCTGGAAACACCATATATTTT
CDR3 protein: CASSQAGNTIYF

D gene: NA
V gene: TRBV28
clone size: NA
J gene: TRBJ1-6
CDR3 DNA: TGTGCCAGCAGTTTTCGCAGGGAATCACCCCTCCACTTT
CDR3 protein: CASSFRRESPLHF

D gene: NA
V gene: TRBV18
clone size: NA
J gene: TRBJ2-7
CDR3 DNA: TGTGCCAGCTCACCGGGGGGCCACGAGCAGTACTTC
CDR3 protein: CASSPGGHEQYF

D gene: TRBD1
V gene: TRBV4-2
clone size: NA
J gene: TRBJ2-1
CDR3 DNA: TGTGCCAGCAGCCAAGATAGGACAGGGTCCTACAATGAGCAGTTCTTC
CDR3 protein: CASSQDRTGSYNEQFF

D gene: TRBD1
V gene: TRBV7-2
clone size: once
J gene: TRBJ1-4
CDR3 DNA: TGTGCCAGCAGCTTAGGCGGGACAGGGAGTGAAAAACTGTTTTTT
CDR3 protein: CASSLGGTGSEKLFF

D gene: NA
V gene: TRBV18
clone size: NA
J gene: TRBJ1-2
CDR3 DNA: TGTGCCAGCTCACCGAGGGACGTATCCTATGGCTACACCTTC
CDR3 protein: CASSPRDVSYGYTF

D gene: NA
V gene: TRBV30
clone size: once
J gene: TRBJ2-7
CDR3 DNA: TGTGCCTGGAGTGTGGGGGGAACAGTCTACGAGCAGTACTTC
CDR3 protein: CAWSVGGTVYEQYF

D gene: NA
V gene: TRBV5-1
clone size: NA
J gene: TRBJ2-5
CDR3 DNA: TGCGCCAGCAGCCTTGACACCCAAGAGACCCAGTACTTC
CDR3 protein: CASSLDTQETQYF

D gene: TRBD2
V gene: TRBV19
clone size: NA
J gene: TRBJ2-5
CDR3 DNA: TGTGCCAGTAGTCATGGACTAGCGCCCTTTCGGGAGACCCAGTACTTC
CDR3 protein: CASSHGLAPFRETQYF

D gene: TRBD2
V gene: TRBV4-2
clone size: NA
J gene: TRBJ2-7
CDR3 DNA: TGTGCCAGCAGCCAGACTTTAGCGGGGGGGAGCTCCTACGAGCAGTACTTC
CDR3 protein: CASSQTLAGGSSYEQYF

D gene: TRBD1
V gene: TRBV9
clone size: NA
J gene: TRBJ1-3
CDR3 DNA: TGTGCCAGCAGCGCGACAGGGGGCTACTCTGGAAACACCATATATTTT
CDR3 protein: CASSATGGYSGNTIYF